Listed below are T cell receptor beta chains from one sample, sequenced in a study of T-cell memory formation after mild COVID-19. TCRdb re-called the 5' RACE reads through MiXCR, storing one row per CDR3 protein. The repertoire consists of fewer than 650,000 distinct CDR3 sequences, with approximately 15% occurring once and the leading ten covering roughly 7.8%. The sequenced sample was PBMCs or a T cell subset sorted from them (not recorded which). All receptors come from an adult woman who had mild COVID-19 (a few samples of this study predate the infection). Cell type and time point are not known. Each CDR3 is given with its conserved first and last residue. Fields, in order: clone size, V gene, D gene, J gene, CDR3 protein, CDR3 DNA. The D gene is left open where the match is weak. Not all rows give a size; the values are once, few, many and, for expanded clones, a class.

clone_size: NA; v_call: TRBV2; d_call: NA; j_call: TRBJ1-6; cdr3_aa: CASSEEGTGNSPLHF; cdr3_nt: TGTGCCAGCAGTGAGGAAGGGACGGGGAATTCACCCCTCCACTTT
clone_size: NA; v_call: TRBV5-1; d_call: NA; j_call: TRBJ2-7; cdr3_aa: CASSLVEGAGEQYF; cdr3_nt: TGCGCCAGCAGCTTGGTGGAGGGGGCAGGCGAGCAGTACTTC
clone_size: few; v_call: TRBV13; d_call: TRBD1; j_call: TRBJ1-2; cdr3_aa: CASSLQDRSYGYTF; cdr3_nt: TGTGCCAGCAGCTTGCAGGACAGGTCATATGGCTACACCTTC
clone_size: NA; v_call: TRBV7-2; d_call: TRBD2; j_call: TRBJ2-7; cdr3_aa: CASSLGRTRGTHEQYF; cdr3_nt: TGTGCCAGCAGCTTAGGGCGGACTAGAGGGACTCACGAGCAGTACTTC
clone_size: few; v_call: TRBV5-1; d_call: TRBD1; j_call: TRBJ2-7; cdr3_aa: CASSVSGTGPYEQYF; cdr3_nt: TGCGCCAGCAGCGTCTCCGGGACAGGGCCCTACGAGCAGTACTTC
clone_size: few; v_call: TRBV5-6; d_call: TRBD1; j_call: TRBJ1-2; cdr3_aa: CASSNYRDSYGYTF; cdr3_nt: TGTGCCAGCAGCAACTACCGGGACAGCTATGGCTACACCTTC
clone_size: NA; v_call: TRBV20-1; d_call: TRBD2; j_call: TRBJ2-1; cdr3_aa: CSASMVGLANNEQFF; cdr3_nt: TGCAGTGCTAGCATGGTGGGACTAGCGAACAATGAGCAGTTCTTC
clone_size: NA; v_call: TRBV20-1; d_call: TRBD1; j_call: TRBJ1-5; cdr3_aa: CSDPDRSRVRNQPQHF; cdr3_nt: TGCAGTGATCCGGACAGGAGCCGAGTACGCAATCAGCCCCAGCATTTT
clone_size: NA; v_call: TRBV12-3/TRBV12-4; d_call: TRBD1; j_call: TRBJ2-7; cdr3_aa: CASCLQQGGYEQYF; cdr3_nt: TGTGCCAGCTGTTTGCAACAGGGGGGCTACGAGCAGTACTTC
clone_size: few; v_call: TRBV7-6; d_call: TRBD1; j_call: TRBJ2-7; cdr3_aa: CASSPDRVTYEQYF; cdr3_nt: TGTGCCAGCAGCCCGGACAGGGTCACCTACGAGCAGTACTTC
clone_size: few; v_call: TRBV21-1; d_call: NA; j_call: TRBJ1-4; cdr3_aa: CASSLLRRDGPRF; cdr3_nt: TGTGCCAGCAGCCTATTACGCCGGGACGGCCCCCGTTTT
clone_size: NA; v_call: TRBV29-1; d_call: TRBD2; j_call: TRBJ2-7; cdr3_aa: CSVVSLAGGYEQYF; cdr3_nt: TGCAGCGTTGTTTCCCTAGCGGGAGGCTACGAGCAGTACTTC
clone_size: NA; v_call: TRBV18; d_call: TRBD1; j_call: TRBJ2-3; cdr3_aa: CASSPPGQGASDTQYF; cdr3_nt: TGTGCCAGCTCACCACCGGGACAGGGGGCTTCAGATACGCAGTATTTT
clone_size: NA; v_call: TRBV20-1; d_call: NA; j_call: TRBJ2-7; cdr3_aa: CSARAELKYEQYF; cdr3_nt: TGCAGTGCTAGAGCGGAGTTAAAATACGAGCAGTACTTC
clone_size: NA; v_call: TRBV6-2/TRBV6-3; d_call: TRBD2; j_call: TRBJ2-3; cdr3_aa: CASTTPGLVISDTQYF; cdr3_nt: TGTGCCAGTACTACACCGGGACTAGTAATTTCAGATACGCAGTATTTT
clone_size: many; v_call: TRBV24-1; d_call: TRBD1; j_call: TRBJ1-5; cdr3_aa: CATSDSTGPSAQHF; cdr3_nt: TGTGCCACCAGTGACTCGACAGGGCCGTCTGCCCAGCATTTT
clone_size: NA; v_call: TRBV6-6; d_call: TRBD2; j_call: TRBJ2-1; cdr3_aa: CASSYVPAGGVFNEQFF; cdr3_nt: TGTGCCAGCAGTTACGTGCCGGCGGGAGGGGTATTCAATGAGCAGTTCTTC
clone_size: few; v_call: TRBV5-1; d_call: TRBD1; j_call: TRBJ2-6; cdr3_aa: CASSSGQEISGANVLTF; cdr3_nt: TGCGCCAGCAGCTCCGGACAGGAAATCTCTGGGGCCAACGTCCTGACTTTC
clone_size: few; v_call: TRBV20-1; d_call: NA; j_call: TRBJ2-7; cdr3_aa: CSAATGNAYEQYF; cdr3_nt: TGCAGTGCTGCTACGGGGAACGCCTACGAGCAGTACTTC
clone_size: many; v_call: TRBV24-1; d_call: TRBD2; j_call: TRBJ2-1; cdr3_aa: CATSEAILAGESSYNEQFF; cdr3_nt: TGTGCCACCAGTGAGGCTATACTAGCGGGGGAGAGCTCCTACAATGAGCAGTTCTTC
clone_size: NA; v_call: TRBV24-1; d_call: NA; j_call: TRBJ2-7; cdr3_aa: CATSDGGNGNYEQYF; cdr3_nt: TGTGCCACCAGTGATGGGGGGAACGGGAATTACGAGCAGTACTTC
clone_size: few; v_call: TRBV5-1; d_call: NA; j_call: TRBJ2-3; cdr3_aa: CASSLVGERTDTQYF; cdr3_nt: TGCGCCAGCAGCTTGGTGGGGGAGCGCACAGATACGCAGTATTTT
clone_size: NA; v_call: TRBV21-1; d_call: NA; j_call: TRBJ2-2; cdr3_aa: CASSNRQAGVRNTGELFF; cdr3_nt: TGTGCCAGCAGCAATCGCCAAGCGGGAGTTAGGAACACCGGGGAGCTGTTTTTT
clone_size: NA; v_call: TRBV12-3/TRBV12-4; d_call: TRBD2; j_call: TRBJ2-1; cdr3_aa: CASSLLAGVREQFF; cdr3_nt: TGTGCCAGCAGTCTCCTAGCGGGAGTACGGGAGCAGTTCTTC
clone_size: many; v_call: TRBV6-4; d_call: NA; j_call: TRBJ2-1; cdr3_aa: CASSDRYNEQFF; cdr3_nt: TGTGCCAGCAGTGACAGATACAATGAGCAGTTCTTC
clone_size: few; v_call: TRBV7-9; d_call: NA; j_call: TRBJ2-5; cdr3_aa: CASSSTGLPGAETQYF; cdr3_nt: TGTGCCAGCAGCTCTACCGGGCTCCCCGGGGCAGAGACCCAGTACTTC
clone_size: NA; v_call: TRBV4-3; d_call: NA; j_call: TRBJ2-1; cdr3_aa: CASSQDDRSYNEQFF; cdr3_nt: TGCGCCAGCAGCCAAGATGACAGATCCTACAATGAGCAGTTCTTC
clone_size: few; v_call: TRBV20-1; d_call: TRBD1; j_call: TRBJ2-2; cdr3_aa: CSAREDRGNTGELFF; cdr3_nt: TGCAGTGCTAGAGAGGACAGGGGGAACACCGGGGAGCTGTTTTTT
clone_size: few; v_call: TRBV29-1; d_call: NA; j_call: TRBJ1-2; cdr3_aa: CSVAPGSPNYGYTF; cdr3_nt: TGCAGCGTTGCCCCAGGAAGTCCCAACTATGGCTACACCTTC
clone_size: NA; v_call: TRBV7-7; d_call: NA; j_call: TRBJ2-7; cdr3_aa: CASSFSGTGEQYF; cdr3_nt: TGTGCTAGCAGCTTCTCCGGGACGGGGGAGCAGTACTTC
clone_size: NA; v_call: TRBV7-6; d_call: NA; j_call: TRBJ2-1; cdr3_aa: CASSWSGQYDEQFF; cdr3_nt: TGTGCCAGCAGCTGGAGCGGACAGTACGATGAGCAGTTCTTC
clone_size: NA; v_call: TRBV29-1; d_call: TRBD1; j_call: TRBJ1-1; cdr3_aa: CSVETGEDTEAFF; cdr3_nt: TGCAGCGTAGAGACAGGGGAGGATACTGAAGCTTTCTTT
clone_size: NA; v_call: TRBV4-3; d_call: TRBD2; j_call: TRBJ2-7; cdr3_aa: CASSQRLAGYHEQYF; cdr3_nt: TGCGCCAGCAGCCAAAGGCTAGCGGGATACCACGAGCAGTACTTC
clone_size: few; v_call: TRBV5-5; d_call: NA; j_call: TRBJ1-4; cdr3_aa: CASSSHRVSNEKLFF; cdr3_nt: TGTGCCAGCAGCTCTCACAGGGTTTCTAATGAAAAACTGTTTTTT
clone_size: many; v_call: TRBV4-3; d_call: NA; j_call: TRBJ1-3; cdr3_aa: CASSQASQISGNTIYF; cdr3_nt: TGCGCCAGCAGCCAAGCGTCACAGATCTCTGGAAACACCATATATTTT
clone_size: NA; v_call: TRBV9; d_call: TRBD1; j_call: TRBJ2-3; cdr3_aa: CASSVEGARIDTQYF; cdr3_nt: TGTGCCAGCAGCGTAGAGGGGGCGCGGATAGATACGCAGTATTTT
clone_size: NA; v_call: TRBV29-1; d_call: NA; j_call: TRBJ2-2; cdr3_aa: CSVAPDPTGELFF; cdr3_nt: TGCAGCGTCGCACCCGACCCAACCGGGGAGCTGTTTTTT
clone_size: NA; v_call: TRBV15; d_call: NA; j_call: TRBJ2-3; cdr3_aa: CATSSAPDAHTQYF; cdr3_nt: TGTGCCACCAGTAGTGCCCCCGATGCGCATACGCAGTATTTT
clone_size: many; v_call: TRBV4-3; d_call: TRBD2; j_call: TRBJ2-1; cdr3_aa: CASSARALAGDLAYNEQFF; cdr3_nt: TGCGCCAGCAGCGCCAGGGCACTAGCGGGAGATCTTGCCTACAATGAGCAGTTCTTC
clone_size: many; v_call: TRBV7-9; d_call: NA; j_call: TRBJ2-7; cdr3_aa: CASSLALEGSNEQYF; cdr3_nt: TGTGCCAGCAGCTTAGCCCTCGAGGGCAGTAACGAGCAGTACTTC
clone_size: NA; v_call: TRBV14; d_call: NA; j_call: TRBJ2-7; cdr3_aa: CASSRGPTGVQYF; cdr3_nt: TGTGCCAGCAGCCGGGGACCGACTGGCGTGCAGTACTTC
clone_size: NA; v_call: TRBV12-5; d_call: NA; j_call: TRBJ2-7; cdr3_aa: CASGLEQGFRMYEQYF; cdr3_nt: TGTGCTAGTGGTTTGGAACAGGGTTTCCGGATGTACGAGCAGTACTTC
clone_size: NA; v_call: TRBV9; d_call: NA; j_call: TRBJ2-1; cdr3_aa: CASSLIGSYNEQFF; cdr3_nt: TGTGCCAGCAGCCTAATAGGCTCCTACAATGAGCAGTTCTTC
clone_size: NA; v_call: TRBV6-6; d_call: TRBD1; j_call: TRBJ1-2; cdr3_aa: CASSKPRDRAYGYTF; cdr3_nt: TGTGCCAGCAGTAAACCGCGGGACAGGGCCTATGGCTACACCTTC
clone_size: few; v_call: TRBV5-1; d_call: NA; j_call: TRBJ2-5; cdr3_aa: CASSLTGIGAETQYF; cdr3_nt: TGCGCCAGCAGCTTGACAGGGATTGGGGCCGAGACCCAGTACTTC
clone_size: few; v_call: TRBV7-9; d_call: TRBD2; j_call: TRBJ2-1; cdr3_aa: CASSMRGSSYNEQFF; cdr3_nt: TGTGCCAGCAGCATGCGGGGGAGCTCCTACAATGAGCAGTTCTTC
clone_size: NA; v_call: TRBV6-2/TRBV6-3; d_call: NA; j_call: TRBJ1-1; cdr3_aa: CASSYGKTEAFF; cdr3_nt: TGTGCCAGCAGTTATGGAAAAACTGAAGCTTTCTTT
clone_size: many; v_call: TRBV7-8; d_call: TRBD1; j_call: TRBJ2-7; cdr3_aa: CASSLPGGGEQYF; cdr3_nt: TGTGCCAGCAGCTTGCCAGGGGGCGGCGAGCAGTACTTC
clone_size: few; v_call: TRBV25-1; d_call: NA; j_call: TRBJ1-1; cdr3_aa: CASSDVMAAPGHNTEAFF; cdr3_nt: TGTGCCAGCAGTGATGTTATGGCCGCACCGGGACACAACACTGAAGCTTTCTTT
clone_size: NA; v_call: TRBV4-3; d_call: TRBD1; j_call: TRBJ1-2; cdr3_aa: CASSPARGLYGYTF; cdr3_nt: TGCGCCAGCAGCCCTGCCAGGGGGTTGTATGGCTACACCTTC
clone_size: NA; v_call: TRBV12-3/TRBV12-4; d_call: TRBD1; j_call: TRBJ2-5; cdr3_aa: CASRSGQGGQETQYF; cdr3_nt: TGTGCCAGCAGATCCGGACAGGGAGGTCAAGAGACCCAGTACTTC
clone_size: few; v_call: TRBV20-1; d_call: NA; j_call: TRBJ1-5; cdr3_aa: CSALGGPSNQPQHF; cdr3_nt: TGCAGTGCCCTGGGGGGGCCTAGCAATCAGCCCCAGCATTTT
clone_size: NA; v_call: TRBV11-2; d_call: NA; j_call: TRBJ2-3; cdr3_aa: CASSLPRGGGTDTQYF; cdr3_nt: TGTGCCAGCAGCTTACCCCGGGGCGGTGGCACAGATACGCAGTATTTT
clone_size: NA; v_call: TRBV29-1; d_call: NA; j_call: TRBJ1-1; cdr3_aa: CSVRRDSNTEAFF; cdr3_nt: TGCAGCGTTCGGAGGGACTCAAACACTGAAGCTTTCTTT